The present entry profiles one T cell receptor (beta chain) with its context. The clone's antigen remains unknown. No quality values exist for individual bases; no much larger clone is one base distant. This record comes from a study of CD8 T cells in Susac syndrome (dated by TCRdb to the late 2010s). Study-level background: Whether CD8+ T cell activation and differentiation in Susac syndrome was antigen driven was tested using repertoire sequencing. The clonality of the CD8+ T cell repertoire was compared across approximately 12 healthy donors, around 14 Susac syndrome patients and 15 multiple sclerosis patients. The paper as a whole reports these results and caveats: The study acknowledged that relatively few individuals were included in the TCR sequencing and HLA analysis.

V was cut back by 4 bases and J by 4 bases, leaving a gap of 8 bases between them. CDR1 and CDR2 were assigned from the germline V gene as SGHDT and YYEEEE. The CDR3 covers 12 residues, taking in both the cysteine and the phenylalanine. CDR3 DNA only is kept here, 36 bases in frame from base 1. RNA was extracted using the RNeasy kit, and roughly 0.5 to 1 microgram was reverse transcribed with random hexamers. The immunoSEQ multiplex PCR assay, covering 54 Vbeta and 13 Jbeta segments, was used to amplify TCR beta CDR3 regions. PCR amplification bias was corrected by using a synthetic template baseline for primer optimization and computational correction. The authors processed their data as follows. Reads were annotated to V, D and J genes according to IMGT and were analyzed with immunoSEQ Analyzer, with only productive sequences retained. Clonality was computed as one minus Shannon entropy normalized by log2 of the number of productive unique sequences. For each patient and control, public and private clones were evaluated among the 100 most prevalent clones. Clones were defined as Susac-specific if absent from the healthy and MS cohorts, from around 1,100 published viral clones and from other ImmuneACCESS disease sequences. TCRdb reanalyzed the raw reads on its own, using fastp at Q25 for trimming and MiXCR for clone calling, and kept in-frame beta chains. Identical CDR3 protein sequences are pooled into one entry, listed with their most common genes and DNA. The V and J calls follow TCRdb's processing rather than the paper's. This sample holds a few hundred thousand distinct CDR3 sequences; about nine tenths were observed only once. Around 0.18% of the sample is taken by the ten largest.

High-throughput TCR beta sequencing profiled peripheral blood CD8+ and CD4+ T cells from healthy donors, Susac syndrome patients and multiple sclerosis patients. Treatment-naive patients with stable or active relapsing-remitting disease fulfilling revised McDonald criteria were used as multiple sclerosis controls. CD8+ TEMRA cells were enriched by FACS, while bulk CD8+ and CD4+ T cells were purified by magnetic negative isolation. Blood was collected in EDTA tubes and processed within 24 hours, with PBMCs isolated through density gradient centrifugation. PBMCs intended for TCR sequencing were cryopreserved in liquid nitrogen and thawed later in a water bath at 37 degrees C. Purity of sorted or isolated CD4+, CD8+ and CD8+ TEMRA cells was at least 90%.

This TCR was recovered from a human donor with multiple sclerosis. The sample was CD8+ T cells from PBMCs. The chain is encoded by TRBV5-6 joined to TRBJ1-2, with the D gene uncertain. The CDR3 corresponds to CASSPDAYGYTF. In nucleotides, the sequence is TGTGCCAGCAGCCCCGATGCCTATGGCTACACCTTC.